The next 2 T cell receptor beta chains were all read from a single sample in a study of CD4 T cells in relation to SARS-CoV-2 and coronaviruses. Assay used: immunoSEQ multiplex PCR; TCRdb lists only in-frame clones, some missing. The sample yields 60,000 to 85,000 clones, more than 85% seen once. CD4+ T cells from unexposed donors were obtained before the COVID-19 pandemic (2011-2018). The material sequenced was naive CD4+ T cells from PBMCs. Subset indicated: naive CD4+ T cells isolated by negative enrichment. The receptors originated from a human donor in good health.

The chain combines TRBV7-3 with TRBJ2-3; no reliable D call. V lost 2 bases and J lost 4, with 10 bases in between. CDR1 is SGHTA, CDR2 FQGTGA, per germline. This CDR3 has 14 residues. The chain's CDR3 is CASSLVTVPDTQYF. The CDR3 DNA follows: TGTGCCAGCAGCTTAGTAACAGTACCAGATACGCAGTATTTT.

The V and J genes are TRBV14 and TRBJ2-3, with 7 nucleotides matching TRBD1. Germline V gives CDR1 SGHDN, CDR2 FVKESK. This CDR3 contains 17 residues. Losses at the gene ends were 4 bases for V and 0 bases for J; bases not matched to a gene: 10. This CDR3 reads CASSRDSGQSSTDTQYF. The CDR3, as DNA: TGTGCCAGCAGCCGGGATTCGGGACAGAGTAGCACAGATACGCAGTATTTT.